Each of the 23 T cell receptor beta chains below was sequenced from the same sample in a study of T-cell reconstitution after alpha-beta-depleted transplantation in children. Library preparation (for TCRbeta) was performed with unique molecular identifiers. TCRdb called the PCR reads again in MiXCR, with one record for every CDR3 protein. The sample shows a few hundred thousand distinct CDR3 sequences, around an eighth of them seen only once. Here the sequenced sample was PBMCs from the stem cell graft donor, taken from the stem cell graft. These receptors came from a human donor who donated a stem cell graft to a child with combined immunodeficiency.

A remark on this clonotype: A read error may produce the germline difference seen at one junction end. The chain employs TRBV20-1 and TRBJ1-1; 7 nucleotides agree with TRBD1. CDR1 is DFQATT and CDR2 is SNEGSKA in the germline V gene (reference sequence). This CDR3 contains 12 residues. CDR3 sequence: CSTHRGSTETFF. CDR3 in DNA: TGCAGTACCCACAGGGGTAGCACTGAAACTTTCTTT.

The chain is built from TRBV2 and TRBJ2-1; D is possibly TRBD2 (6 bases). CDR1 and CDR2 (germline): SNHLY, FYNNEI. This CDR3 is 15 amino acids long. With 5 bases removed from V and 6 bases from J, the gap between germline ends came to 17 bases. The CDR3 sequence: CASSRPREVGNEQFF. CDR3 DNA: TGTGCCAGCAGTAGGCCCAGGGAGGTGGGCAATGAGCAGTTCTTC.

This clonotype was recorded many times. The rearrangement joins TRBV5-6 to TRBJ2-2; D is uncertain. Trimming took 0 bases from V and 8 from J, leaving 5 bases between them. This CDR3 is 12 amino acids long. Germline lookup yields CDR1 SGHDT and CDR2 YYEEEE. Written as DNA, the CDR3 is TGTGCCAGCAGCTTGGATTCTGGGGAGCTGTTTTTT. Protein: CASSLDSGELFF. Full variable domain (missing parts from reference TRBV5-6 and TRBJ2-2): DAGVTQSPTHLIKTRGQQVTLRCSPKSGHDTVSWYQQALGQGPQFIFQYYEEEERQRGNFPDRFSGHQFPNYSSELNVNALLLGDSALYLCASSLDSGELFFGEGSRLTVL.

J is TRBJ1-2 and V is TRBV7-2; tentative D call: TRBD1 (5 bases). V was shortened by 1 base and J by 2 bases, with 11 bases between the two germline ends. Germline CDR1 SGHTA, CDR2 FQGNSA. The length of the CDR3 is 15 residues. The CDR3 spells CASSLDSGLNYGYTF. In DNA, the CDR3 is TGTGCCAGCAGCTTAGATTCAGGGCTGAACTATGGCTACACCTTC.

The gene calls are TRBV4-3 and TRBJ1-2; 10 nucleotides agree with TRBD1. Per the germline V gene, CDR1 is LGHNA and CDR2 is YSLEER. The trim removed 3 bases at V and 7 bases at J, leaving 5 bases unmatched. The CDR3 has 14 residues. This CDR3 reads CASSQWGQGFGYTF. As DNA, the CDR3 is TGCGCCAGCAGCCAGTGGGGACAGGGGTTTGGCTACACCTTC.

The gene calls are TRBV4-3 and TRBJ2-2; maybe TRBD2 (6 bases). CDR1 and CDR2 from the germline V gene are LGHNA and YSLEER. V dropped 0 bases and J dropped 0 bases, with 11 bases sitting between them. The CDR3 sequence is 17 residues long. The CDR3 DNA sequence: TGCGCCAGCAGCCAAGATCAGAGACTAGCGAACACCGGGGAGCTGTTTTTT. Translated, it gives CASSQDQRLANTGELFF.

This clonotype was recorded many times. The chain has TRBV12-3 or TRBV12-4 and TRBJ2-3; D gene ambiguous. Trimming shortened V by 0 bases and J by 4 bases, and 5 bases separated the two germline ends. The length of the CDR3 is 13 residues. The DNA of the CDR3 is TGTGCCAGCAGTTTAGCAGCCCCAGATACGCAGTATTTT. Translated, it gives CASSLAAPDTQYF.

This clonotype was detected a few times. The chain combines TRBV20-1 with TRBJ1-5; D remains ambiguous. This CDR3 comprises 16 residues. In germline, CDR1 is DFQATT, CDR2 SNEGSKA (reference sequence). The germline V and J ends were trimmed by 5 bases and 4 bases, with 21 bases remaining between them. The CDR3 protein is CSAVPSYGRMNQPQHF. As DNA, the CDR3 is TGCAGTGCTGTACCCTCGTACGGACGGATGAATCAGCCCCAGCATTTT.

The V and J genes are TRBV20-1 and TRBJ1-1; unclear D gene. CDR1 is DFQATT, CDR2 SNEGSKA, per germline (reference sequence). The CDR3 is 14 amino acids. The V end was cut by 1 base, the J end by 1 base, with 10 bases between. The CDR3 region has the DNA TGCAGTGCTAGAGGGCCAAAAGGGAACACTGAAGCTTTCTTT. Its translation: CSARGPKGNTEAFF.

This clonotype appeared a few times. The chain is built from TRBV15 and TRBJ1-2; D is undetermined. The V end was cut by 0 bases, the J end by 3 bases, with 11 bases between. Germline V gives CDR1 LNHNV, CDR2 YYDKDF (reference sequence). The CDR3 covers 15 residues. CDR3 nucleotide sequence: TGTGCCACCAGCAGAGATTGGGTTCGTGACTATGGCTACACCTTC. Protein sequence: CATSRDWVRDYGYTF. The full variable domain, its missing parts supplied by reference TRBV15 and TRBJ1-2, is DAMVIQNPRYQVTQFGKPVTLSCSQTLNHNVMYWYQQKSSQAPKLLFHYYDKDFNNEADTPDNFQSRRPNTSFCFLDIRSPGLGDTAMYLCATSRDWVRDYGYTFGSGTRLTVV.

The chain recombines TRBV3-1 with TRBJ2-1; 10 nucleotides line up with TRBD2. Germline lookup yields CDR1 LGHDT and CDR2 YNNKEL (reference sequence). The CDR3 runs to 15 residues. V dropped 4 bases and J dropped 5; count of bases not matched to a gene: 5. The CDR3 nucleotides are TGTGCCAGCAGCCTACTAGCGGGGAGCCACAATGAGCAGTTCTTC. The encoded protein is CASSLLAGSHNEQFF.

The chain has TRBV3-1 and TRBJ1-1; D is unclear. CDR1 LGHDT and CDR2 YNNKEL come from the germline V gene (reference sequence). The V end lost 0 bases, the J end lost 7 bases, and 15 bases lay between the germline ends. CDR3 length: 15 amino acids. This chain's CDR3 is CASSQDLAGPDEAFF. The CDR3 nucleotides read TGTGCCAGCAGCCAAGATCTAGCGGGCCCCGATGAAGCTTTCTTT.

This clonotype was observed a few times. The rearrangement links TRBV4-3 to TRBJ1-3; the D gene is possibly TRBD1 (5 bases). V lost 5 bases and J 0 bases, leaving 14 bases between the germline ends. The CDR3 is made up of 16 amino acids. Germline CDR1 is LGHNA and CDR2 is YSLEER. CDR3 protein: CASSAGARSSGNTIYF. CDR3 nucleotides: TGCGCCAGCAGCGCCGGGGCCCGAAGCTCTGGAAACACCATATATTTT.

The table lists this clonotype with a few counts. The J gene is TRBJ2-4, the V gene TRBV3-1, with 7 bases aligning to TRBD1. Germline assignment: CDR1 LGHDT and CDR2 YNNKEL (reference sequence). The CDR3 has 14 amino acids. Unmatched junction bases numbered 3, after V lost 4 bases and J lost 3 bases. The CDR3 protein is CASSLGTDKNIQYF. CDR3 bases: TGTGCCAGCAGCCTCGGGACAGACAAAAACATTCAGTACTTC.

This clonotype was observed a handful of times. The genes are TRBV7-9 and TRBJ2-7; 7 nucleotides line up with TRBD2. The CDR3 is 16 amino acids. V was clipped by 4 bases and J by 7 bases; unmatched bases: 16. The germline CDR1 and CDR2 sequences are SEHNR and FQNEAQ (reference sequence). The CDR3 protein is CASSSRGGGARREQYF. Written as DNA, the CDR3 is TGTGCCAGCAGCTCACGTGGGGGAGGGGCGCGGAGAGAGCAGTACTTC.

At least ten counts were recorded for this clonotype. This chain links TRBV6-6 with TRBJ2-7; D might be TRBD2 (7 bases). Germline V lookup: CDR1 MNHNY, CDR2 SVGAGI (reference sequence). The CDR3 has 13 amino acids. V lost 6 bases to trimming and J lost 3 bases, with 12 bases between them. The CDR3 loop is CASSRGAIYEQYF. CDR3 sequence (DNA): TGTGCCAGCAGCCGGGGGGCCATCTACGAGCAGTACTTC.

This clonotype was seen ten or more times. The chain has TRBV5-1 and TRBJ2-3, with 15 positions matching TRBD2. Germline lookup yields CDR1 SGHRS and CDR2 YFSETQ. The V and J ends lost 0 bases and 2 bases, in that order; junction bases with no gene match: 10. This CDR3 is 20 amino acids long. CDR3 DNA sequence: TGCGCCAGCAGCTTGGTCCGGACTAGCGGGAGGGCCGTGGACACAGATACGCAGTATTTT. It encodes CASSLVRTSGRAVDTDTQYF. Based on the CDR3 plus reference TRBV5-1 and TRBJ2-3, the full variable domain is KAGVTQTPRYLIKTRGQQVTLSCSPISGHRSVSWYQQTPGQGLQFLFEYFSETQRNKGNFPGRFSGRQFSNSRSEMNVSTLELGDSALYLCASSLVRTSGRAVDTDTQYFGPGTRLTVL.

This rearrangement joins TRBV28 to TRBJ2-2; TRBD2 agrees at 8 bases. CDR1 and CDR2 from the germline V gene are MDHEN and SYDVKM. The CDR3 extends over 17 amino acids. Trimming took 10 bases from V and 3 from J; bases not matched to a gene: 16. This CDR3 reads CATAPKAGVDDTGELFF. The CDR3 coding sequence is TGTGCCACCGCCCCTAAAGCGGGAGTAGATGACACCGGGGAGCTGTTTTTT.

A single count supports this clonotype. The chain combines TRBV7-3 with TRBJ2-6; 7 nucleotides agree with TRBD2. J was trimmed by 1 base and V by 5 bases; bases with no gene match: 8. The CDR3 is 17 amino acids. The germline CDR1 and CDR2 sequences are SGHTA and FQGTGA. The CDR3 is CASSPKDGGSGANVLTF. Here the CDR3 DNA reads TGTGCCAGCAGCCCAAAGGACGGGGGGTCTGGGGCCAACGTCCTGACTTTC.

This clonotype was seen only a few times. V usage is TRBV12-3 or TRBV12-4 and J usage is TRBJ1-2; 7 nucleotides line up with TRBD1. This CDR3 has 13 residues. The J segment lost 4 bases and the V segment lost 4 bases, leaving 3 bases of the junction unmatched. Written as DNA, the CDR3 is TGTGCCAGCAGTTGGACAGGAAGCTATGGCTACACCTTC. Translation gives CASSWTGSYGYTF.

This rearrangement joins TRBV27 to TRBJ2-5; D is ambiguous. V shed 3 bases and J shed 5 bases, with 19 bases lying between them. The CDR3 is 16 amino acids. The V gene's germline CDR1 is MNHEY and CDR2 SMNVEV (reference sequence). The CDR3 sequence: CASSFALGGPEETQYF. The CDR3 bases are TGTGCCAGCAGTTTTGCGCTAGGCGGACCGGAGGAGACCCAGTACTTC.

V is TRBV6-5 and J is TRBJ2-3, with 7 bases identical to TRBD2. Unmatched junction bases numbered 9, after V lost 4 bases and J lost 2 bases. In germline, CDR1 is MNHEY, CDR2 SVGAGI. The CDR3 contains 16 residues. The CDR3 reads CASSSSAGTSTDTQYF. CDR3 DNA: TGTGCCAGCAGTTCCTCAGCGGGAACCTCCACAGATACGCAGTATTTT.

The chain uses TRBV14 and TRBJ2-3, with 8 bases that match TRBD1. The CDR3 spans 16 residues. In germline, CDR1 is SGHDN, CDR2 FVKESK. The V gene end was trimmed by 5 bases and the J gene end by 2 bases; junction bases not matched to a gene: 9. CDR3 sequence: CASSNWDRSLTDTQYF. The CDR3, as DNA: TGTGCCAGCAGCAATTGGGACAGGTCCCTCACAGATACGCAGTATTTT.